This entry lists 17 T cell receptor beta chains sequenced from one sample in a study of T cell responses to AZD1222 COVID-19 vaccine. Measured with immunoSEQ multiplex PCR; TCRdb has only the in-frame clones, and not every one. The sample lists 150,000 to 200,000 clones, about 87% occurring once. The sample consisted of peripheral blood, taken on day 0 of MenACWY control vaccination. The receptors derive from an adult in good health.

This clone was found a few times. CDR3 amino acids: CASSPQGMSNQPQHF. The CDR3 nucleotides are TGTGCCAGCAGCCCGCAAGGGATGAGCAATCAGCCCCAGCATTTT. The chain employs TRBV3-1 (or the pseudogene TRBV3-2) and TRBJ1-5, with D uncertain. V was shortened by 4 bases and J by 1 base, with 11 bases between the two germline ends. Germline V gene sequence: CDR1 LGHDT, CDR2 YNNKEL (reference sequence). The CDR3 runs 15 residues.

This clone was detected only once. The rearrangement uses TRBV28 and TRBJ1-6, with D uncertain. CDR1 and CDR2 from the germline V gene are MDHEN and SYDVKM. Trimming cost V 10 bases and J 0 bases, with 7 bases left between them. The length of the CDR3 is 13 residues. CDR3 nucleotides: TGTGCCACCCTCAGCTCCTATAATTCACCCCTCCACTTT. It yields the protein CATLSSYNSPLHF.

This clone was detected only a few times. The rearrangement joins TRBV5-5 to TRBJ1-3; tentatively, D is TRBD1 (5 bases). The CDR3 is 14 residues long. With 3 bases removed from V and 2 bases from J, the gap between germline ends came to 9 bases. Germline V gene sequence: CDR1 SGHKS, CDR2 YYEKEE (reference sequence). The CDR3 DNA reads TGTGCCAGCAGCTCGGGGGGTGCTGGAAACACCATATATTTT. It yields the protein CASSSGGAGNTIYF.

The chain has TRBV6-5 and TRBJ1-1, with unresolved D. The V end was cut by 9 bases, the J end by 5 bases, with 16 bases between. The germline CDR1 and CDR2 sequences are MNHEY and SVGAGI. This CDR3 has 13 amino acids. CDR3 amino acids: CASSRARATEAFF. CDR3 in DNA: TGTGCCAGTTCAAGGGCCCGGGCGACTGAAGCTTTCTTT.

The CDR3 coding sequence is TGTGCCAGCAGCCGACAGTTAGGGGCCTACGAGCAGTACTTC. This encodes CASSRQLGAYEQYF. The gene calls are TRBV27 and TRBJ2-7, with D possibly being TRBD1 (5 bases). The CDR3 spans 14 residues. From germline, CDR1 is MNHEY and CDR2 SMNVEV (reference sequence). V lost 6 bases, J lost 2 bases, and 14 bases lay in between.

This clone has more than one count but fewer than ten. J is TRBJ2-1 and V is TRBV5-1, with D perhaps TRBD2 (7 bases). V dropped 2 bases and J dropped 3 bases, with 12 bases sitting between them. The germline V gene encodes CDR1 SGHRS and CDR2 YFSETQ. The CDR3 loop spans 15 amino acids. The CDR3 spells CASSFSGGLYNEQFF. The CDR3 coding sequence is TGCGCCAGCAGCTTTTCGGGGGGCCTCTACAATGAGCAGTTCTTC.

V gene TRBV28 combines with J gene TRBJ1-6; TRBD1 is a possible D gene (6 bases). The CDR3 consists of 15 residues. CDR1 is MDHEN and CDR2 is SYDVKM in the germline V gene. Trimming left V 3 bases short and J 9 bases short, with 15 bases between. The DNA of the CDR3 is TGTGCCAGCAGTTTTGGGGGGGCGCGGGTTTCACCCCTCCACTTT. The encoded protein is CASSFGGARVSPLHF.

CDR3: CASSVSGPSNQPQHF. In DNA form, the CDR3 reads TGTGCCAGCAGTGTCTCAGGCCCTAGCAATCAGCCCCAGCATTTT. This chain uses TRBV27 with TRBJ1-5; no clear D gene. The CDR3 runs 15 residues. Looked up from germline, CDR1 is MNHEY and CDR2 is SMNVEV (reference sequence). The V gene lost 5 bases and the J gene lost 0 bases, with 11 bases spanning the gap.

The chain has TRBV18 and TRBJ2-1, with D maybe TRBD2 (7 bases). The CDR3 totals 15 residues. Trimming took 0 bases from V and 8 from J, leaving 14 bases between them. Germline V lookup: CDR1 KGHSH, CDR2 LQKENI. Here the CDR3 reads CASSPPGGAMDEQFF. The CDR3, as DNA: TGTGCCAGCTCACCACCAGGGGGGGCGATGGATGAGCAGTTCTTC.

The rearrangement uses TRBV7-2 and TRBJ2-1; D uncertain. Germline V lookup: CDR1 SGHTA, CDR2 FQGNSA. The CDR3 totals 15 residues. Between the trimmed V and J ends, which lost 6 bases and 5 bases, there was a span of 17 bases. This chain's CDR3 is CASRKPASRNNEQFF. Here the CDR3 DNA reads TGTGCCAGCAGAAAGCCTGCATCCAGGAACAATGAGCAGTTCTTC.

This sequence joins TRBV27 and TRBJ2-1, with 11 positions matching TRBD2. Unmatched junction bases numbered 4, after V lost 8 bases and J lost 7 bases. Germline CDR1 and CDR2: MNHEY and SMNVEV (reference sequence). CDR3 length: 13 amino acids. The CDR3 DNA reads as TGTGCCAGCGGACTAGCGGGTAATAATGAGCAGTTCTTC. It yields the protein CASGLAGNNEQFF.

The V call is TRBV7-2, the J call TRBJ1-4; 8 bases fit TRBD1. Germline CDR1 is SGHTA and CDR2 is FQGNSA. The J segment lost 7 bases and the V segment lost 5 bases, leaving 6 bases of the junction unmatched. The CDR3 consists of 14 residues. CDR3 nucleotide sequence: TGTGCCAGCAGCAGAGGACAGGGTGGTGAAAAACTGTTTTTT. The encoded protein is CASSRGQGGEKLFF.

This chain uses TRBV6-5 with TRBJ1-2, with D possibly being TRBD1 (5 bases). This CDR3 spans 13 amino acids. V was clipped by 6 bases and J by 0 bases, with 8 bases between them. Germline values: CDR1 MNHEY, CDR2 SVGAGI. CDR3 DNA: TGTGCCAGCAGCATAGGGGCTAACTATGGCTACACCTTC. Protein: CASSIGANYGYTF.

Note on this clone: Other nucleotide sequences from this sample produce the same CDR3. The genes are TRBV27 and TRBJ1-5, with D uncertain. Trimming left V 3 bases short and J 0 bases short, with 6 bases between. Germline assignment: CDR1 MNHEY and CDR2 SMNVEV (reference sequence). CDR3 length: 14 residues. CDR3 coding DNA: TGTGCCAGCAGTTTGGGCGGTAGCAATCAGCCCCAGCATTTT. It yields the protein CASSLGGSNQPQHF.

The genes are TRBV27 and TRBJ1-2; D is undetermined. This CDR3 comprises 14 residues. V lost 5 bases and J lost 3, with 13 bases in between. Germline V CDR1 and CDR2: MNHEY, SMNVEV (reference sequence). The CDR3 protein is CASSQYGKDYGYTF. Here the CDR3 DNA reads TGTGCCAGCAGTCAGTACGGGAAGGACTATGGCTACACCTTC.

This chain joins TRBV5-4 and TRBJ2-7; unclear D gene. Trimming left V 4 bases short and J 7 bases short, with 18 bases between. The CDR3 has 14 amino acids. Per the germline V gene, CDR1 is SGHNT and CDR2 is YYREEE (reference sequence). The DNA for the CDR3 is TGTGCCAGCAGCGTGGACCCCAGCCCTGGAGAGCAGTACTTC. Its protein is CASSVDPSPGEQYF.

CDR3 nucleotide sequence: TGTGCCAGCAGCTCGGACACGAACACTGAAGCTTTCTTT. It specifies CASSSDTNTEAFF. V usage is TRBV7-6 and J usage is TRBJ1-1, with D maybe TRBD1 (5 bases). CDR3 length: 13 amino acids. Per germline, CDR1 SGHVS and CDR2 FNYEAQ. The V end lost 4 bases, the J end lost 1 base, and 7 bases lay between the germline ends.